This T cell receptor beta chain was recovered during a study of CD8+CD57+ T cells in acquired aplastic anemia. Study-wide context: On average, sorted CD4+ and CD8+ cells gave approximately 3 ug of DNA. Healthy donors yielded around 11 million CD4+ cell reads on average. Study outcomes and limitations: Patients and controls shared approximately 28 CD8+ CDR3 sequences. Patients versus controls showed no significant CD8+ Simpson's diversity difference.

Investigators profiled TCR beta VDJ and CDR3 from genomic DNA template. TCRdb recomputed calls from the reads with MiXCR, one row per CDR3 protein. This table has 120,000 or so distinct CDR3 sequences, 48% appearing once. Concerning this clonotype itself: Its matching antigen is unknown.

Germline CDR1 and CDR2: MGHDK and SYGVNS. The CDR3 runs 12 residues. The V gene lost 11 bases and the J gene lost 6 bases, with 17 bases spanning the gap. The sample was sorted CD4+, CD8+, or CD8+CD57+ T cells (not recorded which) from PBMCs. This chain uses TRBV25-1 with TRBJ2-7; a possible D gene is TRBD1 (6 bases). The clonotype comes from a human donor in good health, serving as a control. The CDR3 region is CAGLERGFEQYF. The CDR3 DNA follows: TGTGCCGGCCTAGAGAGGGGGTTCGAGCAGTACTTC.